This T cell receptor beta chain was identified in a study of blood T cell repertoires in COVID-19. Germline CDR1 is SGHAT and CDR2 is FQDESV (reference sequence). This CDR3 comprises 15 residues. With V trimmed by 5 bases and J by 0 bases, 6 bases remained unmatched. The table came from immunoSEQ multiplex PCR; TCRdb's copy has only in-frame clones and leaves some out. The sample includes 95,000 to 100,000 clones, more than 75% of them seen just once. The chain uses TRBV11-1 and TRBJ2-7, with TRBD1 identical over 8 bases. The origin of this receptor is a woman aged 25 to 45 with acute or convalescent COVID-19. Sequencing was performed on peripheral blood. CDR3 sequence reads: CASSINRGSSYEQYF. The CDR3 DNA follows: TGTGCCAGCAGCATAAACAGGGGGAGCTCCTACGAGCAGTACTTC.